This TCR beta chain comes out of a study of shared clonotypes between healthy human individuals. Germline V lookup: CDR1 SGHAT, CDR2 FQNNGV. Trimming cost V 1 base and J 0 bases; bases outside gene matches: 11. This CDR3 has 18 amino acids. Clones were read by immunoSEQ multiplex PCR, and TCRdb kept only the in-frame ones, dropping some. The sample has fewer than 700,000 clones, around 78% seen once. Adult donors, all healthy and HIV-negative, had no recent acute infections or vaccinations. Sequenced input: PBMCs. The rearrangement joins TRBV11-2 to TRBJ2-7; 8 bases fit TRBD2. This TCR was sampled from a woman in her 40s in good health. Some clones in this sample may be carry-over from other donors' samples. The CDR3 DNA reads as TGTGCCAGCAGCTTAGCTACACTAGCGGCTATACCCTCCTACGAGCAGTACTTC. Translation: CASSLATLAAIPSYEQYF.